This T cell receptor (beta chain) appears in the sequencing data of a study of blood T cell repertoires in COVID-19. On the study more broadly: Collection of acute and convalescent COVID-19 samples took place in the United States, Italy and Spain. Sources were T cells, B-cell-depleted T cells, or PBMCs; the material itself was cDNA or gDNA.

V lost 4 bases, J lost 4 bases, and 10 bases lay in between. From germline, CDR1 is KGHDR and CDR2 SFDVKD. CDR3 length: 14 residues. Original processing methods: Nucleated cell counts were estimated from reference gene primer amplification. Method: immunoSEQ multiplex PCR; TCRdb's copy keeps in-frame clones and lacks some. V, J and clone size are those of that table, while D and trimming were read from the DNA. The sample comprises 170,000 or so clones, 80% to 90% of which are singletons, and more than 7.5% rests with the top ten. In its sample, this clone was seen a few times. The chain uses TRBV24-1 and TRBJ1-5; possibly TRBD1 for D (5 bases). The TCR sequence derives from a man aged 45-65 years with active or convalescent COVID-19. The sequenced sample was peripheral blood. CDR3 region: CATSEPTANQPQHF. The CDR3 DNA follows: TGTGCCACCAGTGAGCCGACAGCTAATCAGCCCCAGCATTTT.